These 9 T cell receptor beta chains were all obtained from the same sample, sequenced in a study of beta chain features in type 1 diabetes. Overall study findings and caveats: Moderate yet significant TCRB CDR3 shortening was seen in Type 1 diabetes patients in all four CD4+ subsets.

The investigators reverse transcribed all of the isolated RNA, so they sequenced expressed TCRB transcripts. The assay was immunoSEQ multiplex PCR, and TCRdb's table has in-frame clones only and misses some. The repertoire consists of 300,000 or so clones, with roughly an eighth occurring once and the leading ten covering 0.015% to 0.02%. Their antigens remain unidentified. Sample: naive CD4+ T cells from blood. These receptors all stem from a man in his thirties or forties with type 1 diabetes.

This clone was found a few times. This chain joins TRBV9 and TRBJ1-1; D gene unclear. V gave up 0 bases and J gave up 6 bases, with 12 bases separating them. The CDR3 runs 14 residues. Germline V gene sequence: CDR1 SGDLS, CDR2 YYNGEE. This CDR3 is CASSVADFRSEAFF. The CDR3, as DNA: TGTGCCAGCAGCGTAGCAGACTTTAGGTCTGAAGCTTTCTTT.

The chain carries TRBV27 and TRBJ2-7; 8 nucleotides agree with TRBD2. Per germline, CDR1 MNHEY and CDR2 SMNVEV (reference sequence). The trim removed 9 bases at V and 7 bases at J, leaving 14 bases unmatched. This CDR3 contains 14 residues. In DNA, the CDR3 is TGTGCCAGTTGTGACGGGAGGGTCCTGGAGGAGCAGTACTTC. It codes for CASCDGRVLEEQYF.

This clone was seen a handful of times. The rearrangement uses TRBV7-8 and TRBJ1-2; tentative D call: TRBD1 (6 bases). Germline values: CDR1 SGHVS, CDR2 FQNEAQ. With 0 bases removed from V and 8 bases from J, the gap between germline ends came to 16 bases. The CDR3 runs to 15 residues. The CDR3 loop reads CASSLAGGGSGGYTF. The CDR3 DNA sequence: TGTGCCAGCAGCTTAGCGGGGGGGGGCAGCGGCGGCTACACCTTC.

The chain links TRBV7-9 to TRBJ2-7, with D possibly TRBD2 on 5 matching bases. Trimming pared 2 bases from V and 2 bases from J, leaving 10 bases between. The CDR3 covers 14 residues. CDR1 SEHNR and CDR2 FQNEAQ come from the germline V gene (reference sequence). CDR3 protein: CASSLFVGAYEQYF. CDR3 nucleotides: TGTGCCAGCAGCTTATTCGTGGGAGCCTACGAGCAGTACTTC.

The J gene is TRBJ2-6, the V gene TRBV9, with TRBD1 matching over 10 bases. Germline loops: CDR1 SGDLS, CDR2 YYNGEE. This CDR3 is built from 17 residues. With V trimmed by 3 bases and J by 2 bases, 5 bases remained unmatched. CDR3 amino acids: CASSAMTGGPGANVLTF. Here the CDR3 DNA reads TGTGCCAGCAGCGCTATGACAGGGGGCCCTGGGGCCAACGTCCTGACTTTC. The whole variable domain, filled in from reference TRBV9 and TRBJ2-6, reads DSGVTQTPKHLITATGQRVTLRCSPRSGDLSVYWYQQSLDQGLQFLIQYYNGEERAKGNILERFSAQQFPDLHSELNLSSLELGDSALYFCASSAMTGGPGANVLTFGAGSRLTVL.

This clone appeared a few times. The chain couples TRBV28 to TRBJ2-2; D unresolved. The CDR3 totals 11 residues. The germline V gene encodes CDR1 MDHEN and CDR2 SYDVKM. The V end lost 7 bases, the J end lost 3 bases, and 3 bases lay between the germline ends. The CDR3 nucleotides read TGTGCCAGCACGGACACCGGGGAGCTGTTTTTT. Translating gives CASTDTGELFF.

This clone was seen more than once but under ten times. The chain carries TRBV2 and TRBJ2-2, with 7 bases matching TRBD2. Trimming cost V 7 bases and J 0 bases; bases outside gene matches: 2. There are 14 residues in the CDR3. Germline V lookup: CDR1 SNHLY, CDR2 FYNNEI. The CDR3 here is CASNREANTGELFF. CDR3 nucleotide sequence: TGTGCCAGCAACCGGGAGGCGAACACCGGGGAGCTGTTTTTT.

The J gene is TRBJ1-5, the V gene TRBV2; TRBD1 might be the D (6 bases). With 8 bases removed from V and 5 bases from J, the gap between germline ends came to 13 bases. The CDR3 totals 13 residues. Per germline, CDR1 SNHLY and CDR2 FYNNEI. CDR3 protein: CASGQYGDQPQHF. DNA for the CDR3: TGTGCCAGCGGACAGTATGGGGATCAGCCCCAGCATTTT.

This clone has only a few counts. Within the sample, other DNA sequences also encode this same CDR3. V gene TRBV30 combines with J gene TRBJ1-1; no reliable D call. The CDR3 is made up of 13 amino acids. CDR1 is GTSNPN, CDR2 SVGIG, per germline (reference sequence). V was clipped by 0 bases and J by 4 bases, with 9 bases between them. In nucleotides, the CDR3 is TGTGCCTGGAGTGTAGATAGAGGCACTGAAGCTTTCTTT. This encodes CAWSVDRGTEAFF.